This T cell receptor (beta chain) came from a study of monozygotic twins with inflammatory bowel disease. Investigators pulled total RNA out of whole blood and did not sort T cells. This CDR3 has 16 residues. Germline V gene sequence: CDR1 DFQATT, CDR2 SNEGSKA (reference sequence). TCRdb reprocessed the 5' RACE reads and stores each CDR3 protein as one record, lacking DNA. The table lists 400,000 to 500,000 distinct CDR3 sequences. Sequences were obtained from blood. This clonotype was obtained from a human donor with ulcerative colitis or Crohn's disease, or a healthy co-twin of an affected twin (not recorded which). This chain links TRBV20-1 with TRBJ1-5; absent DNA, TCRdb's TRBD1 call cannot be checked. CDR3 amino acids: CSAYGAGQGGNQPQHF.